This record concerns one T cell receptor (beta chain) sequence. This record comes from a study of early stage breast cancer tumors. Germline lookup yields CDR1 SNHLY and CDR2 FYNNEI. The length of the CDR3 is 14 residues. V lost 9 bases to trimming and J lost 0 bases, with 11 bases between them. The assay was immunoSEQ multiplex PCR, and TCRdb's table has in-frame clones only and misses some. The repertoire holds over 15,000 clones, around 83% seen once, with under 2% in the top ten. The sample consisted of blood. The receptor was derived from a person aged 65 to 85 with breast cancer. V and J are TRBV2 and TRBJ2-2; TRBD1 is a possible D gene (6 bases). In nucleotides, the CDR3 is TGTGCCAGTTACGGACAGTCGAACACCGGGGAGCTGTTTTTT. Amino acid sequence: CASYGQSNTGELFF.